Detailed here is one T cell receptor beta chain. The data were obtained in a study of blood T cell repertoires in COVID-19. Study context: From the United States, Italy and Spain came samples of acute and convalescent COVID-19.

In the authors' methods: Reference gene primer amplification yielded estimated nucleated cell counts. The method was immunoSEQ multiplex PCR; TCRdb's version includes in-frame clones alone and lacks a portion of them. The V and J calls and the clone size are those of that table, but D and trimming were determined from the DNA. The table includes about 94,000 clones, more than 65% detected once. Germline V gene lookup returns CDR1 SGHRS and CDR2 YFSETQ. Trimming removed 4 bases from V and 0 bases from J; junction bases left unmatched: 13. The CDR3 is 18 amino acids. This chain joins TRBV5-1 and TRBJ2-4; 7 bases fit TRBD1. The sequence derives from a man aged 60 to 75 with acute or convalescent COVID-19. Sequencing used peripheral blood. The CDR3 nucleotides are TGCGCCAGCAGCCCCTACGTTGGGACAGAAATAGCCAAAAACATTCAGTACTTC. Translation gives CASSPYVGTEIAKNIQYF.